What follows is one T cell receptor beta chain and its context. This record comes from a study of cytomegalovirus exposure and HLA in healthy donors. PCR amplification relied on 60 Vbeta primers (plus 13 Jbeta primers). Original processing notes: A follow-up analysis tallied about 80 million unique TCR beta chains, roughly 11 million shared. TCRdb keeps only in-frame clones here, not all; method: immunoSEQ multiplex PCR. The DNA was the basis for D and trimming; V, J and clone size are from that table. The profile covers over 130,000 clones, with about three fifths appearing a single time and roughly 6.4% taken by the ten largest. Unmatched junction bases numbered 7, after V lost 5 bases and J lost 4 bases. This CDR3 is 13 amino acids long. Per germline, CDR1 SQVTM and CDR2 ANQGSEA.

The chain carries TRBV29-1 and TRBJ2-5, with 7 bases that match TRBD1. Material for sequencing was PBMCs. This sequence originates from a woman in her sixties in good health and CMV-seropositive. The CDR3 DNA is TGCAGCGTTCTTAGACAGGGATCAGAGACCCAGTACTTC. Its translation is CSVLRQGSETQYF.